These 16 T cell receptor beta chains were all obtained from the same sample, sequenced in a study of shared clonotypes between healthy human individuals. The table came from immunoSEQ multiplex PCR; TCRdb's copy has only in-frame clones and leaves some out. The sample has hundreds of thousands of clones; roughly 84% are singletons. The specimen was memory CD8+ T cells sorted from blood. Subset reported: CD45RO+ cells pooled with CCR7-negative TemRA cells. Receptor source: a man aged 18 to 30 in good health.

The V gene is TRBV5-4, the J gene TRBJ1-1; unclear D gene. V was trimmed by 1 base and J by 1 base, leaving 11 bases between them. The CDR3 spans 15 residues. Germline V gene lookup returns CDR1 SGHNT and CDR2 YYREEE (reference sequence). The CDR3 DNA sequence: TGTGCCAGCAGCTTGAGGATCTACCGGAACACTGAAGCTTTCTTT. Translation: CASSLRIYRNTEAFF.

The count of this clone is one. The rearrangement uses TRBV27 and TRBJ1-6; unclear D gene. The germline gives CDR1 MNHEY, CDR2 SMNVEV (reference sequence). Trimming removed 8 bases at V and 4 bases at J, with 9 bases between. The CDR3 runs 13 residues. The CDR3 DNA is TGTGCCAGCGCCATCTATTATAATTCACCCCTCCACTTT. Protein: CASAIYYNSPLHF.

The chain joins TRBV5-6 to TRBJ2-2; 10 nucleotides align to TRBD2. CDR1 SGHDT and CDR2 YYEEEE come from the germline V gene. J lost 4 bases, V lost 4 bases, and 7 bases had no gene match. This CDR3 has 16 residues. In DNA, the CDR3 is TGTGCCAGCAGCCGTCTTAGCGGGGGGTCCACCGGGGAGCTGTTTTTT. It codes for CASSRLSGGSTGELFF.

The chain combines TRBV4-1 with TRBJ2-3; tentatively, D is TRBD2 (5 bases). Trimming took off 3 bases at V and 2 bases at J, with 15 bases between the two ends. The CDR3 contains 16 residues. CDR1 and CDR2 from the germline V gene are MGHRA and YSYEKL. CDR3 protein: CASSHGLVGHTDTQYF. The CDR3 DNA is TGCGCCAGCAGCCATGGACTGGTAGGGCACACAGATACGCAGTATTTT.

Only a few counts were recorded for this clone. The rearrangement uses TRBV5-1 and TRBJ2-7; 9 nucleotides match TRBD1. V was clipped by 0 bases and J by 4 bases; unmatched bases: 8. This CDR3 has 16 residues. Germline CDR1 is SGHRS and CDR2 is YFSETQ. CDR3 DNA sequence: TGCGCCAGCAGCTTGGGACCGGGACAGGGAGGATACGAGCAGTACTTC. Residues: CASSLGPGQGGYEQYF.

The chain couples TRBV30 to TRBJ1-2; perhaps TRBD1 as D (5 bases). The CDR3 extends over 13 amino acids. Between the trimmed V and J ends, which lost 5 bases and 1 base, there was a span of 11 bases. Germline V gives CDR1 GTSNPN, CDR2 SVGIG (reference sequence). CDR3 DNA sequence: TGTGCCTGGGAACCGGACAATAACTATGGCTACACCTTC. It specifies CAWEPDNNYGYTF.

The chain has TRBV25-1 and TRBJ2-3; TRBD1 or TRBD2 may be the D gene (5 bases each). From germline, CDR1 is MGHDK and CDR2 SYGVNS. Trimming took off 5 bases at V and 4 bases at J, with 13 bases between the two ends. CDR3 length: 14 amino acids. DNA for the CDR3: TGTGCCAGCAGTTGGGGGACGGACGCAGATACGCAGTATTTT. This gives the protein CASSWGTDADTQYF. The full variable domain, completed using reference TRBV25-1 and TRBJ2-3, is EADIYQTPRYLVIGTGKKITLECSQTMGHDKMYWYQQDPGMELHLIHYSYGVNSTEKGDLSSESTVSRIRTEHFPLTLESARPSHTSQYLCASSWGTDADTQYFGPGTRLTVL.

Notes on this clone: Relative to the germline gene, one junction end is altered; a read error may explain this. Other DNA sequences within the sample encode an identical CDR3. V gene TRBV28 combines with J gene TRBJ1-6; D ambiguous. CDR3 length equals 12 residues. CDR1 MDHEN and CDR2 SYDVKM come from the germline V gene. The CDR3 region is CASSPYNSPLHF. CDR3 DNA: TGTGCCAGCAGTCCCTACAATTCACCCCTCCACTTT.

This sequence joins TRBV27 and TRBJ2-2; D possibly matches TRBD1 or TRBD2 (5 bases each). This CDR3 has 16 residues. V lost 5 bases to trimming and J lost 4 bases, with 17 bases between them. From germline, CDR1 is MNHEY and CDR2 SMNVEV (reference sequence). This CDR3 reads CASSVGPLIGTGELFF. CDR3 nucleotide sequence: TGTGCCAGCAGTGTGGGACCACTAATAGGCACCGGGGAGCTGTTTTTT.

The rearrangement links TRBV7-9 to TRBJ2-5; the D gene is possibly TRBD2 (6 bases). The CDR3 length is 15 residues. Looked up from germline, CDR1 is SEHNR and CDR2 is FQNEAQ (reference sequence). Trimming left V 1 base short and J 4 bases short, with 13 bases between. CDR3 protein: CASSLVLSAGETQYF. The CDR3 DNA sequence: TGTGCCAGCAGCTTAGTGCTATCAGCGGGAGAGACCCAGTACTTC.

This clone has only one observation. The chain combines TRBV30 with TRBJ2-3; the D gene is possibly TRBD2 (6 bases). The V gene lost 0 bases and the J gene lost 4 bases, with 11 bases spanning the gap. Germline V gene lookup returns CDR1 GTSNPN and CDR2 SVGIG (reference sequence). This CDR3 has 14 amino acids. The DNA of the CDR3 is TGTGCCTGGAGTGTACTAGGAGGGTCAGATACGCAGTATTTT. Its protein product is CAWSVLGGSDTQYF.

This clone was found many times. The chain joins TRBV10-3 to TRBJ1-1; the D is unclear. Germline CDR1 ENHRY, CDR2 SYGVKD. The V end lost 2 bases, the J end lost 1 base, and 8 bases lay between the germline ends. This CDR3 contains 14 residues. Written as DNA, the CDR3 is TGTGCCATCAGTGAGCCCGGAGGGAACACTGAAGCTTTCTTT. It encodes CAISEPGGNTEAFF.

This clone was recorded only once. J is TRBJ1-2 and V is TRBV5-4; D not resolved. The CDR3 consists of 11 residues. The V end was cut by 0 bases, the J end by 12 bases, with 9 bases between. Germline CDR1 is SGHNT and CDR2 is YYREEE (reference sequence). CDR3 sequence: CASSLGSGHTF. In DNA, the CDR3 is TGTGCCAGCAGCTTGGGGTCAGGTCACACCTTC.

This chain links TRBV5-1 with TRBJ2-3, with D unresolved. The CDR3 runs to 15 residues. Germline values: CDR1 SGHRS, CDR2 YFSETQ. Trimming stripped 0 bases from V and 0 bases from J, with 8 bases between. CDR3 region: CASSLGMWSTDTQYF. The CDR3 nucleotides are TGCGCCAGCAGCTTGGGTATGTGGAGCACAGATACGCAGTATTTT. The full variable domain, in which reference TRBV5-1 and TRBJ2-3 provide the parts outside the CDR3, is KAGVTQTPRYLIKTRGQQVTLSCSPISGHRSVSWYQQTPGQGLQFLFEYFSETQRNKGNFPGRFSGRQFSNSRSEMNVSTLELGDSALYLCASSLGMWSTDTQYFGPGTRLTVL.

The CDR3 region is CASSLGTLFYEQYF. The CDR3 region has the DNA TGTGCCAGCAGCTTAGGGACACTCTTCTACGAGCAGTACTTC. V gene TRBV13 combines with J gene TRBJ2-7; D gene unclear. The CDR3 contains 14 residues. The germline CDR1 and CDR2 sequences are PRHDT and FYEKMQ (reference sequence). Trimming left V 0 bases short and J 3 bases short, with 9 bases between.

The rearrangement joins TRBV13 to TRBJ2-7; no firm D call. The CDR3 extends over 12 amino acids. Germline loops: CDR1 PRHDT, CDR2 FYEKMQ (reference sequence). V was pared by 4 bases and J by 3 bases, with 7 bases between. The CDR3 DNA follows: TGTGCCAGCAGCTCAACCCTCTACGAGCAGTACTTC. As protein: CASSSTLYEQYF.